This entry lists 24 T cell receptor beta chains sequenced from one sample in a study of blood T cell repertoires in COVID-19. Repertoires were generated with immunoSEQ multiplex PCR, while TCRdb's copy carries only in-frame clones and drops some. This table has roughly 520,000 clones, approximately 88% appearing once. The sample consisted of PBMCs or T cells enriched from blood (not recorded which). Every receptor here comes from a woman in her thirties or forties who had recovered from COVID-19.

The J gene is TRBJ2-7, the V gene TRBV11-2, with 12 nucleotides matching TRBD2. Germline CDR1 SGHAT, CDR2 FQNNGV. CDR3 length: 17 amino acids. V shed 3 bases, J shed 3 bases, and the junction held 9 bases outside the gene matches. CDR3 sequence: CASSFSLTSGRNYEQYF. The CDR3 DNA follows: TGTGCCAGCAGCTTTTCGCTGACTAGCGGGAGAAACTACGAGCAGTACTTC.

The chain uses TRBV18 and TRBJ2-5, with 7 positions matching TRBD2. Germline loops: CDR1 KGHSH, CDR2 LQKENI. CDR3 size: 15 residues. Trimming cost V 3 bases and J 5 bases; bases outside gene matches: 9. The DNA for the CDR3 is TGTGCCAGCTCACCTCAAAAGACTAGCTATGAGACCCAGTACTTC. This translates into CASSPQKTSYETQYF.

This clone was seen only once. V gene TRBV6-5 combines with J gene TRBJ1-4; D call uncertain. CDR1 MNHEY and CDR2 SVGAGI come from the germline V gene. The length of the CDR3 is 16 residues. V lost 2 bases and J 0 bases, leaving 10 bases between the germline ends. For the CDR3, the DNA is TGTGCCAGCAGTTACGCATCGCGAGCAACTAATGAAAAACTGTTTTTT. This sequence encodes CASSYASRATNEKLFF.

This sequence joins TRBV6-2 or TRBV6-3 and TRBJ1-2, with D possibly TRBD1 on 6 matching bases. In germline, CDR1 is MNHEY, CDR2 SVGEGT. The CDR3 is made up of 15 amino acids. With 4 bases removed from V and 1 base from J, the gap between germline ends came to 13 bases. The CDR3 here is CASSLPGHRNYGYTF. The CDR3 nucleotides read TGTGCCAGCAGTTTGCCGGGACACCGTAACTATGGCTACACCTTC.

The rearrangement links TRBV11-2 to TRBJ1-2, with D perhaps matching TRBD1 (5 bases). This CDR3 has 16 amino acids. In germline, CDR1 is SGHAT, CDR2 FQNNGV. Deletions cut 5 bases from V and 8 bases from J, with 24 bases between. DNA of the CDR3: TGTGCCAGCAGCCCCCGTACCCCGGGGGAATATAGCGGCTACACCTTC. Translation: CASSPRTPGEYSGYTF. The full variable domain, in which reference TRBV11-2 and TRBJ1-2 provide the parts outside the CDR3, is EAGVAQSPRYKIIEKRQSVAFWCNPISGHATLYWYQQILGQGPKLLIQFQNNGVVDDSQLPKDRFSAERLKGVDSTLKIQPAKLEDSAVYLCASSPRTPGEYSGYTFGSGTRLTVV.

The chain is built from TRBV7-6 and TRBJ2-1; the D gene is possibly TRBD2 (6 bases). V dropped 2 bases and J dropped 4 bases, with 21 bases sitting between them. Germline CDR1 and CDR2: SGHVS and FNYEAQ. There are 18 residues in the CDR3. DNA for the CDR3: TGTGCCAGCAGCTTAAACGCCAACCTAGCGAGCGATTACAATGAGCAGTTCTTC. As protein: CASSLNANLASDYNEQFF.

The chain uses TRBV27 and TRBJ1-1; tentative D call: TRBD1 (6 bases). The CDR3 contains 15 residues. V shed 10 bases and J shed 6 bases, with 24 bases lying between them. Germline loops: CDR1 MNHEY, CDR2 SMNVEV (reference sequence). The CDR3: CATRPLHRVTAEAFF. The CDR3 bases are TGTGCCACCAGACCCCTCCACAGGGTGACTGCTGAAGCTTTCTTT.

This clone appeared once. CDR3 sequence: CASSEGLAGVRGELFF. CDR3 nucleotide sequence: TGTGCCAGCAGTGAGGGACTAGCGGGTGTAAGGGGGGAGCTGTTTTTT. This sequence joins TRBV6-1 and TRBJ2-2; 12 bases match TRBD2. The CDR3 is 16 residues long. V lost 3 bases and J lost 8; bases outside the gene matches: 7. Looked up from germline, CDR1 is MNHNS and CDR2 is SASEGT.

The rearrangement uses TRBV11-1 and TRBJ2-4; the match to TRBD1 covers 9 bases. This CDR3 spans 15 amino acids. The germline V gene encodes CDR1 SGHAT and CDR2 FQDESV (reference sequence). The ends lost 4 bases at V and 1 base at J; junction bases unmatched: 2. CDR3: CASSWTGDAKNIQYF. The DNA of the CDR3 is TGTGCCAGCAGCTGGACAGGGGATGCCAAAAACATTCAGTACTTC.

This CDR3 reads CASRTIGGRGYNEQFF. The CDR3 DNA reads TGTGCCAGCAGGACGATAGGGGGCCGGGGCTACAATGAGCAGTTCTTC. The chain employs TRBV5-4 and TRBJ2-1; 7 positions agree with TRBD1. Trimming cost V 5 bases and J 3 bases; bases outside gene matches: 11. This CDR3 is built from 16 residues. Germline lookup yields CDR1 SGHNT and CDR2 YYREEE (reference sequence).

This clone showed up just once. The V and J genes are TRBV7-6 and TRBJ2-3; 8 nucleotides line up with TRBD2. With V trimmed by 1 base and J by 4 bases, 19 bases remained unmatched. Germline V gene sequence: CDR1 SGHVS, CDR2 FNYEAQ. CDR3 length: 20 residues. This chain's CDR3 is CASSLVTPNGAGLGPDTQYF. CDR3 nucleotides: TGTGCCAGCAGCTTAGTAACACCCAACGGTGCGGGACTAGGGCCAGATACGCAGTATTTT.

The V gene is TRBV30, the J gene TRBJ1-2; D gene unclear. The CDR3 contains 12 residues. CDR1 and CDR2 from the germline V gene are GTSNPN and SVGIG (reference sequence). V shed 7 bases and J shed 4 bases, with 13 bases lying between them. CDR3 in DNA: TGTGCCTCACTCTCTGGAGCCTATGGCTACACCTTC. Amino acids: CASLSGAYGYTF.

This chain joins TRBV29-1 and TRBJ2-2; D is uncertain. Germline values: CDR1 SQVTM, CDR2 ANQGSEA. This CDR3 has 12 residues. Trimming pared 1 base from V and 6 bases from J, leaving 6 bases between. The CDR3 loop reads CSVEVGPGELFF. CDR3 coding DNA: TGCAGCGTTGAAGTGGGCCCCGGGGAGCTGTTTTTT.

This chain joins TRBV6-5 and TRBJ2-5; no firm D call. Germline V gene lookup returns CDR1 MNHEY and CDR2 SVGAGI. Trimming cost V 2 bases and J 1 base, with 5 bases left between them. The CDR3 contains 13 residues. CDR3 sequence reads: CASSYPGQETQYF. For the CDR3, the DNA is TGTGCCAGCAGTTACCCAGGCCAAGAGACCCAGTACTTC.

The chain recombines TRBV4-3 with TRBJ2-7; D might be TRBD2 (7 bases). Germline V gives CDR1 LGHNA, CDR2 YSLEER. This CDR3 is 15 amino acids long. V was clipped by 0 bases and J by 4 bases, with 13 bases between them. The CDR3, as DNA: TGCGCCAGCAGCCAAGAGGGGGGGGGCGTTTACGAGCAGTACTTC. It codes for CASSQEGGGVYEQYF.

The CDR3 sequence is CASSDRQRAGGYTF. The CDR3 DNA sequence: TGTGCCAGCAGTGACCGACAGCGGGCTGGCGGCTACACCTTC. V is TRBV6-1 and J is TRBJ1-2; D is possibly TRBD1 (5 bases). In germline, CDR1 is MNHNS, CDR2 SASEGT. The ends were cut back, 3 bases at V and 8 bases at J, with 16 bases in the middle. There are 14 residues in the CDR3.

This clone showed up just a few times. V and J are TRBV18 and TRBJ2-5; 7 bases line up with TRBD1. V was pared by 3 bases and J by 4 bases, with 2 bases of the junction left unmatched. This CDR3 is 13 amino acids long. Germline loops: CDR1 KGHSH, CDR2 LQKENI. The DNA for the CDR3 is TGTGCCAGCTCACCGACAGGGCCAGAGACCCAGTACTTC. Its translation: CASSPTGPETQYF. The full variable domain, its missing parts supplied by reference TRBV18 and TRBJ2-5, is NAGVMQNPRHLVRRRGQEARLRCSPMKGHSHVYWYRQLPEEGLKFMVYLQKENIIDESGMPKERFSAEFPKEGPSILRIQQVVRGDSAAYFCASSPTGPETQYFGPGTRLLVL.

The V and J genes are TRBV5-4 and TRBJ2-2; 8 bases are a match to TRBD2. The CDR3 spans 16 residues. The V and J ends lost 4 bases and 4 bases, in that order; junction bases with no gene match: 9. Germline CDR1 reads SGHNT; CDR2 reads YYREEE (reference sequence). CDR3 nucleotides: TGTGCCAGCAGCACCGGGACTAGAATAGGCACCGGGGAGCTGTTTTTT. It yields the protein CASSTGTRIGTGELFF.

The rearrangement uses TRBV7-9 and TRBJ1-2, with 7 nucleotides matching TRBD1. V was clipped by 2 bases and J by 3 bases; unmatched bases: 9. The CDR3 runs to 16 residues. The germline gives CDR1 SEHNR, CDR2 FQNEAQ (reference sequence). The CDR3 is CASSLSLPDRDYGYTF. The CDR3 nucleotides read TGTGCCAGCAGCTTATCCCTTCCCGACAGGGACTATGGCTACACCTTC.

This rearrangement joins TRBV6-4 to TRBJ2-3; 7 bases line up with TRBD2. The length of the CDR3 is 14 residues. V lost 4 bases, J lost 4 bases, and 5 bases stayed unmatched. The V gene's germline CDR1 is MRHNA and CDR2 SNTAGT. This CDR3 reads CASSATSEADTQYF. In nucleotides, the CDR3 is TGTGCCAGCAGTGCCACTAGCGAGGCAGATACGCAGTATTTT.

This sequence joins TRBV10-3 and TRBJ2-7; the D is unclear. In germline, CDR1 is ENHRY, CDR2 SYGVKD. This CDR3 has 13 residues. With 0 bases removed from V and 1 base from J, the gap between germline ends came to 4 bases. The CDR3 region has the DNA TGTGCCATCAGTGAGTCCACTTCCTACGAGCAGTACTTC. It encodes CAISESTSYEQYF.

Note on this clone: The same CDR3 is also encoded by other DNA sequences in this sample. The rearrangement uses TRBV10-3 and TRBJ1-5; 9 bases agree with TRBD1. In germline, CDR1 is ENHRY, CDR2 SYGVKD. After removal of 6 bases from V and 4 bases from J, the junction contained 1 base not matched to a gene. The CDR3 runs 13 residues. For the CDR3, the DNA is TGTGCCATCAGCGACAGGGGGAATCAGCCCCAGCATTTT. Its protein is CAISDRGNQPQHF.

The J gene is TRBJ2-1, the V gene TRBV7-2, with D perhaps TRBD2 (5 bases). The CDR3 runs to 15 residues. Per germline, CDR1 SGHTA and CDR2 FQGNSA. Trimming took 0 bases from V and 1 from J, leaving 7 bases between them. CDR3 nucleotides: TGTGCCAGCAGCTTAGCTAGCGATTCCTACAATGAGCAGTTCTTC. This codes for CASSLASDSYNEQFF.

CDR3 protein: CASRKDRLSGNTIYF. The CDR3 region has the DNA TGTGCCAGCAGGAAGGACAGGCTCTCTGGAAACACCATATATTTT. The chain links TRBV6-5 to TRBJ1-3, with 7 bases identical to TRBD1. The V and J ends lost 6 bases and 0 bases, in that order; junction bases with no gene match: 5. The CDR3 is made up of 15 amino acids. CDR1 and CDR2 from the germline V gene are MNHEY and SVGAGI.